Sequencing of this T cell receptor beta chain was carried out in a study of T cells in tuberculosis. Study background: T cells were selected with CD1B tetramers loaded with glucose monomycolate.

Thawed, overnight-rested PBMC were stained with GMM-loaded CD1B tetramer, viability dye and anti-CD3, then sorted. CD1B tetramers were loaded with Rhodococcus equi-derived C32 glucose monomycolate. From each donor, some 90,000 tetramer-negative cells were sorted. The table came from immunoSEQ multiplex PCR; TCRdb's copy has only in-frame clones and leaves some out. The repertoire consists of 61,000 or so clones, with around 81% occurring once and the leading ten covering 9.5% to 15%. Study-level findings and limits: Low-affinity CD1B-GMM tetramer-binding T cells may have been missed.

This clone appeared a few times. CDR3 length: 12 residues. CDR1 and CDR2 (germline): SGHDT, YYEEEE. Trimming took off 4 bases at V and 9 bases at J, with 13 bases between the two ends. The source of this sequence is an adult woman with latent tuberculosis. Material: CD1b-GMM tetramer-negative cells sorted from PBMCs. The rearrangement joins TRBV5-6 to TRBJ1-2; weak D call: TRBD1 (6 bases). The CDR3 region is CASSHKTGRYTF. For the CDR3, the DNA is TGTGCCAGCAGCCATAAGACAGGTCGCTACACCTTC.